This T cell receptor beta chain was sequenced during a study of T cell responses to AZD1222 COVID-19 vaccine. This clone was recorded only once. Its target is unknown. Study observations and caveats: Along spike, vaccine-associated CD4 TCRs were found throughout, with dominance at 160-218 and 743-854. Repertoires were obtained only post-peak T cell response. The donors showed a predominance of white British ancestry and of females, with possible underestimation of clonal diversity.

Analysis merged second doses at about 4 or about 12 weeks. CDR1 LGHDT and CDR2 YNNKEL come from the germline V gene (reference sequence). The length of the CDR3 is 17 residues. The V end was cut by 0 bases, the J end by 0 bases, with 13 bases between. The data were produced by immunoSEQ multiplex PCR, yet TCRdb's version contains in-frame clones alone and is incomplete. The data contain about 81,000 clones, under 95% of them singletons. The clonotype was recovered from an adult who received the AZD1222 COVID-19 vaccine. The V and J genes are TRBV3-1 (or the pseudogene TRBV3-2) and TRBJ2-3; D gene unclear. The material was peripheral blood, obtained 28 days after the second AZD1222 dose. Here the CDR3 DNA reads TGTGCCAGCAGCCAAGAAAGGGAAATTACTAGCACAGATACGCAGTATTTT. Translating it yields CASSQEREITSTDTQYF.